These 30 T cell receptor beta chains were sequenced from one sample in a study of blood T cell repertoires in COVID-19. TCRdb's copy holds only in-frame clones and misses some; the assay was immunoSEQ multiplex PCR. Of fewer than 650,000 clones listed, 85% to 90% were seen once; the top ten hold roughly 7.4%. Sequencing input: peripheral blood. The receptors here all came from a woman between 45 and 60 years old with COVID-19, enrolled during active disease.

The chain joins TRBV28 to TRBJ2-7, with 10 bases lining up with TRBD2. Germline CDR1 is MDHEN and CDR2 is SYDVKM. J lost 2 bases, V lost 7 bases, and 8 bases had no gene match. CDR3 length: 15 residues. The CDR3 DNA sequence: TGTGCCAGCACCCGCAGAGGACTAGCGGCCTACGAGCAGTACTTC. Amino acids: CASTRRGLAAYEQYF.

The V and J genes are TRBV27 and TRBJ2-2; D unresolved. V lost 6 bases, J lost 5 bases, and 16 bases lay in between. Germline assignment: CDR1 MNHEY and CDR2 SMNVEV (reference sequence). CDR3 length: 15 residues. CDR3 in amino acids: CASSPRISGTGELFF. For the CDR3, the DNA is TGTGCCAGCAGCCCAAGGATCTCAGGAACCGGGGAGCTGTTTTTT.

The gene calls are TRBV15 and TRBJ2-1, with a tentative D call TRBD2 (6 bases). Trimming left V 0 bases short and J 5 bases short, with 11 bases between. Germline V gene lookup returns CDR1 LNHNV and CDR2 YYDKDF (reference sequence). This CDR3 has 15 residues. CDR3 coding DNA: TGTGCCACCAGCAGAGAGAAGGGACTCCACAATGAGCAGTTCTTC. Its translation is CATSREKGLHNEQFF.

Notes on this clone: The sample contains more than one DNA sequence encoding this CDR3. The chain is built from TRBV12-3 or TRBV12-4 and TRBJ1-2; D may be TRBD1 (5 bases). The V end was cut by 5 bases, the J end by 7 bases, with 11 bases between. The CDR3 length is 12 residues. CDR3 nucleotide sequence: TGTGCCAGCAGTCTGGGGGGGGGTGGCTACACCTTC. Translation gives CASSLGGGGYTF.

The V and J genes are TRBV27 and TRBJ2-2, with unresolved D. The germline V gene has CDR1 MNHEY and CDR2 SMNVEV (reference sequence). CDR3 size: 18 residues. Trimming removed 6 bases from V and 1 base from J, with 21 bases in between. Here the CDR3 DNA reads TGTGCCAGCAGCCGAACCCTGATAACAGTGCGGAACACCGGGGAGCTGTTTTTT. This sequence encodes CASSRTLITVRNTGELFF.

This chain joins TRBV7-2 and TRBJ1-2; weak D call: TRBD1 (5 bases). V lost 0 bases, J lost 8 bases, and 19 bases lay in between. CDR3 length: 16 residues. From germline, CDR1 is SGHTA and CDR2 FQGNSA. The CDR3 DNA is TGTGCCAGCAGCTTAGCCGGCGGGGGTGGCATCCGAGGCTACACCTTC. Its protein product is CASSLAGGGGIRGYTF.

The chain has TRBV19 and TRBJ1-2; the D is unclear. Between the trimmed V and J ends, which lost 0 bases and 8 bases, there was a span of 13 bases. The CDR3 totals 14 residues. CDR1 is LNHDA, CDR2 SQIVND, per germline (reference sequence). The CDR3 nucleotides are TGTGCCAGTAGTATAGATAATCGAGGAGGAGGCTACACCTTC. Translated, it gives CASSIDNRGGGYTF.

The rearrangement uses TRBV28 and TRBJ1-5; 7 bases map to TRBD1. Germline-derived CDR1 and CDR2 are MDHEN and SYDVKM. This CDR3 is built from 18 residues. After removal of 6 bases from V and 6 bases from J, the junction contained 20 bases not matched to a gene. The CDR3 is CASSPGGLGLDSPQPQHF. The CDR3 DNA reads as TGTGCCAGCAGCCCAGGGGGGCTGGGGCTCGACTCCCCTCAGCCCCAGCATTTT.

The rearrangement links TRBV5-8 to TRBJ2-4, with 7 nucleotides matching TRBD2. The CDR3 loop spans 14 amino acids. The ends lost 3 bases at V and 5 bases at J; junction bases unmatched: 5. Germline-derived CDR1 and CDR2 are SGHTS and YDEGEE. This CDR3 is CASSWGGTQNIQYF. The DNA of the CDR3 is TGTGCCAGCAGCTGGGGGGGGACTCAAAACATTCAGTACTTC.

V gene TRBV5-1 combines with J gene TRBJ2-3, with 8 bases matching TRBD1. The CDR3 loop spans 16 amino acids. Germline CDR1 and CDR2: SGHRS and YFSETQ. The trim removed 4 bases at V and 2 bases at J, leaving 9 bases unmatched. CDR3 nucleotide sequence: TGCGCCAGCAGCCCCCCCGGACAGGGCCTCACAGATACGCAGTATTTT. Translated: CASSPPGQGLTDTQYF.

V is TRBV11-2 and J is TRBJ2-7, with D possibly being TRBD1 (6 bases). Germline V CDR1 and CDR2: SGHAT, FQNNGV. The CDR3 runs 15 residues. The V gene lost 4 bases and the J gene lost 2 bases, with 15 bases spanning the gap. The CDR3 region is CASSSSDRSPYEQYF. For the CDR3, the DNA is TGTGCCAGCAGCTCGAGTGACAGGAGCCCCTACGAGCAGTACTTC. Looking up the rest from reference TRBV11-2 and TRBJ2-7 gives the full variable domain: EAGVAQSPRYKIIEKRQSVAFWCNPISGHATLYWYQQILGQGPKLLIQFQNNGVVDDSQLPKDRFSAERLKGVDSTLKIQPAKLEDSAVYLCASSSSDRSPYEQYFGPGTRLTVT.

The chain recombines TRBV28 with TRBJ1-2; possibly TRBD1 for D (6 bases). This CDR3 comprises 15 residues. Trimming took off 5 bases at V and 7 bases at J, with 20 bases between the two ends. Germline V gene sequence: CDR1 MDHEN, CDR2 SYDVKM. The CDR3 coding sequence is TGTGCCAGCAGTCTTATGAGGGGGAGGGATGGTGGCTACACCTTC. Its translation is CASSLMRGRDGGYTF.

The rearrangement uses TRBV20-1 and TRBJ2-1; 8 positions agree with TRBD2. The germline gives CDR1 DFQATT, CDR2 SNEGSKA (reference sequence). J was trimmed by 9 bases and V by 3 bases; bases with no gene match: 7. The CDR3 is 13 amino acids. CDR3 amino acids: CSASRGLEREQFF. The CDR3 DNA is TGCAGTGCTAGTCGGGGACTAGAGCGTGAGCAGTTCTTC.

The chain links TRBV2 to TRBJ2-5; D may be TRBD1 (6 bases). The CDR3 loop spans 15 amino acids. Per germline, CDR1 SNHLY and CDR2 FYNNEI. V lost 1 base and J 3 bases, leaving 12 bases between the germline ends. The chain's CDR3 is CASSEDFGGEETQYF. CDR3 coding DNA: TGTGCCAGCAGTGAAGACTTTGGGGGCGAAGAGACCCAGTACTTC.

The chain links TRBV30 to TRBJ2-2; 8 bases are a match to TRBD2. The CDR3 consists of 18 residues. The germline CDR1 and CDR2 sequences are GTSNPN and SVGIG (reference sequence). Germline trimming cut 0 bases from V and 8 bases from J; bases unmatched to any gene: 17. Written as DNA, the CDR3 is TGTGCCTGGAGTGTTCGGGAGATTAGCGGGGTAGTGGTGGGGGAGCTGTTTTTT. Amino acid sequence: CAWSVREISGVVVGELFF.

The V call is TRBV24-1, the J call TRBJ2-3, with 7 bases aligning to TRBD2. V lost 5 bases and J lost 6; bases outside the gene matches: 10. CDR1 is KGHDR and CDR2 is SFDVKD in the germline V gene. CDR3 length: 15 amino acids. The CDR3 loop is CATSARRGSRDTQYF. The CDR3 DNA reads as TGTGCCACCAGTGCCCGACGCGGGAGCCGCGATACGCAGTATTTT.

The chain joins TRBV7-9 to TRBJ1-2, with D tentatively TRBD1 (6 bases). This CDR3 contains 15 residues. Germline loops: CDR1 SEHNR, CDR2 FQNEAQ (reference sequence). The V end lost 3 bases, the J end lost 1 base, and 12 bases lay between the germline ends. CDR3 amino acids: CASSLERTDNYGYTF. The CDR3 DNA sequence: TGTGCCAGCAGCTTGGAACGGACAGATAACTATGGCTACACCTTC. The full variable domain, its missing parts supplied by reference TRBV7-9 and TRBJ1-2, is DTGVSQNPRHKITKRGQNVTFRCDPISEHNRLYWYRQTLGQGPEFLTYFQNEAQLEKSRLLSDRFSAERPKGSFSTLEIQRTEQGDSAMYLCASSLERTDNYGYTFGSGTRLTVV.

The chain couples TRBV5-1 to TRBJ2-3, with a weak D call TRBD1 (5 bases). This CDR3 has 15 amino acids. Germline V gene data show CDR1 as SGHRS and CDR2 as YFSETQ. The ends were cut back, 3 bases at V and 5 bases at J, with 16 bases in the middle. The CDR3 region has the DNA TGCGCCAGCAGCTCCGAGCCTGGGGCCCAAGATACGCAGTATTTT. Translating gives CASSSEPGAQDTQYF.

The chain recombines TRBV13 with TRBJ2-3; D possibly corresponds to TRBD2 (5 bases). This CDR3 has 16 residues. Trimming left V 0 bases short and J 1 base short, with 11 bases between. Germline assignment: CDR1 PRHDT and CDR2 FYEKMQ (reference sequence). This CDR3 reads CASSLGRGSGTDTQYF. The CDR3 nucleotides are TGTGCCAGCAGCTTAGGTCGGGGTTCTGGCACAGATACGCAGTATTTT.

This chain connects TRBV23-1 to TRBJ2-5; TRBD1 aligns across 7 bases. TRBV23-1 counts as an open reading frame of uncertain function. CDR3 length equals 14 residues. J was trimmed by 4 bases and V by 2 bases; bases with no gene match: 4. The CDR3 here is CASSQRGPVETQYF. Here the CDR3 DNA reads TGCGCCAGCAGTCAAAGGGGGCCGGTAGAGACCCAGTACTTC.

The chain couples TRBV18 to TRBJ2-3, with 9 bases identical to TRBD2. The CDR3 totals 16 residues. The junction had 5 bases not matched to a gene; V was cut back by 0 bases and J by 4 bases. Germline values: CDR1 KGHSH, CDR2 LQKENI. CDR3 sequence reads: CASSPPIAGVADTQYF. The CDR3 DNA follows: TGTGCCAGCTCACCACCGATAGCGGGGGTGGCAGATACGCAGTATTTT.

The V and J genes are TRBV30 and TRBJ1-1, with D perhaps matching TRBD1 (5 bases). The germline V and J ends were trimmed by 3 bases and 0 bases, with 14 bases remaining between them. The CDR3 covers 15 residues. The germline gives CDR1 GTSNPN, CDR2 SVGIG (reference sequence). In DNA form, the CDR3 reads TGTGCCTGGAGAAGGGGCAGGCGATTGAACACTGAAGCTTTCTTT. The encoded protein is CAWRRGRRLNTEAFF. The whole variable domain, filled in from reference TRBV30 and TRBJ1-1, reads SQTIHQWPATLVQPVGSPLSLECTVEGTSNPNLYWYRQAAGRGLQLLFYSVGIGQISSEVPQNLSASRPQDRQFILSSKKLLLSDSGFYLCAWRRGRRLNTEAFFGQGTRLTVV.

This chain uses TRBV27 with TRBJ1-5; 7 bases are shared with TRBD1. Germline V CDR1 and CDR2: MNHEY, SMNVEV (reference sequence). The CDR3 has 14 amino acids. J was trimmed by 7 bases and V by 5 bases; bases with no gene match: 8. The CDR3 DNA reads as TGTGCCAGCAGTCTACAGGGGACGGAGCAGCCCCAGCATTTT. Protein product: CASSLQGTEQPQHF.

The chain has TRBV19 and TRBJ2-7; 7 nucleotides match TRBD2. The J segment lost 6 bases and the V segment lost 5 bases, leaving 7 bases of the junction unmatched. This CDR3 has 13 residues. Germline assignment: CDR1 LNHDA and CDR2 SQIVND (reference sequence). CDR3 protein: CASSPRLAAEQYF. The CDR3 DNA reads TGTGCCAGTAGTCCTCGACTAGCAGCCGAGCAGTACTTC.

The genes are TRBV9 and TRBJ1-4; TRBD1 aligns across 7 bases. Germline trimming cut 0 bases from V and 7 bases from J; bases unmatched to any gene: 6. CDR1 and CDR2 (germline): SGDLS, YYNGEE. The CDR3 runs 15 residues. The CDR3 is CASSVATGAGEKLFF. DNA of the CDR3: TGTGCCAGCAGCGTAGCTACAGGGGCGGGTGAAAAACTGTTTTTT.

The V gene is TRBV2, the J gene TRBJ2-1; maybe TRBD1 (5 bases). Looked up from germline, CDR1 is SNHLY and CDR2 is FYNNEI. V dropped 3 bases and J dropped 13 bases, with 13 bases sitting between them. This CDR3 region has 12 residues. Here the CDR3 reads CASSDGRRGQFF. The CDR3 DNA reads TGTGCCAGCAGTGACGGACGTAGGGGTCAGTTCTTC.

V is TRBV27 and J is TRBJ2-3, with D uncertain. This CDR3 contains 14 residues. CDR1 and CDR2 from the germline V gene are MNHEY and SMNVEV (reference sequence). The V and J ends lost 8 bases and 4 bases respectively, with 16 bases between them. Written as DNA, the CDR3 is TGTGCCAGCCAGCCCTCCGGGTCCCCAGATACGCAGTATTTT. Its translation is CASQPSGSPDTQYF.

The chain is built from TRBV28 and TRBJ2-1, with 11 nucleotides matching TRBD2. There are 14 residues in the CDR3. Germline CDR1 reads MDHEN; CDR2 reads SYDVKM. Trimming removed 5 bases from V and 9 bases from J; junction bases left unmatched: 6. The CDR3 reads CASSPSGGKGEQFF. CDR3 nucleotides: TGTGCCAGCAGTCCTAGCGGGGGGAAAGGTGAGCAGTTCTTC. Full variable domain (missing parts from reference TRBV28 and TRBJ2-1): DVKVTQSSRYLVKRTGEKVFLECVQDMDHENMFWYRQDPGLGLRLIYFSYDVKMKEKGDIPEGYSVSREKKERFSLILESASTNQTSMYLCASSPSGGKGEQFFGPGTRLTVL.

The chain links TRBV29-1 to TRBJ2-7; 7 bases are a match to TRBD1. The germline CDR1 and CDR2 sequences are SQVTM and ANQGSEA. CDR3 size: 14 residues. V shed 3 bases, J shed 0 bases, and the junction held 5 bases outside the gene matches. The CDR3 sequence: CSVELRDSSYEQYF. The CDR3 nucleotides are TGCAGCGTTGAGCTCCGGGACAGCTCCTACGAGCAGTACTTC.

This rearrangement joins TRBV7-8 to TRBJ2-7; possible D gene TRBD1, 6 bases. The CDR3 totals 15 residues. Per the germline V gene, CDR1 is SGHVS and CDR2 is FQNEAQ. V lost 1 base, J lost 3 bases, and 13 bases lay in between. This CDR3 is CASSLDRDNGYEQYF. The CDR3 nucleotides are TGTGCCAGCAGCTTAGACAGGGACAACGGCTACGAGCAGTACTTC.